The clone carrying this T cell receptor beta chain was seen more than once but under ten times. The entry originates in a study of blood T cell repertoires in COVID-19. Study details: Acute and convalescent COVID-19 samples came from the United States, Italy and Spain. PBMCs, B-cell-depleted T cells, or T cells provided the cDNA or gDNA that made up the material.

Germline CDR1 reads MDHEN; CDR2 reads SYDVKM. The CDR3 loop spans 15 amino acids. V lost 8 bases, J lost 3 bases, and 6 bases stayed unmatched. Original processing notes: Nucleated cell number was recorded as an estimate derived from reference gene primer amplification. Sequencing used immunoSEQ multiplex PCR; TCRdb keeps in-frame clones, though not all of them. D and trimming were read from the DNA, whereas the V and J calls and clone size are those reported in that table. The sample shows roughly 70,000 clones, around 88% of them seen only once. The sample comprised peripheral blood. The TCR originated in a woman aged 70 to 79 with acute or convalescent COVID-19. The chain recombines TRBV28 with TRBJ1-4, with 10 bases identical to TRBD1. The CDR3, as DNA: TGTGCCAGCGGGGACAGGGGAGGTCCTAATGAAAAACTGTTTTTT. Amino acids: CASGDRGGPNEKLFF.